This T cell receptor (beta chain) was found in a study of cytomegalovirus exposure and HLA in healthy donors. Study-wide results and limits: Rarity marked most TCR sequences, yet some public TCRs occurred in many donors. The tendency of first-cohort TCR clusters to co-occur in the roughly 110 validation repertoires emerged from a later analysis.

The length of the CDR3 is 15 residues. The germline CDR1 and CDR2 sequences are GTSNPN and SVGIG (reference sequence). V was clipped by 5 bases and J by 9 bases; unmatched bases: 10. Sequencing used immunoSEQ multiplex PCR; TCRdb keeps in-frame clones, though not all of them. The sample has some 99,000 clones; 88% are singletons. As to this clone: Its specificity is not known.

This chain links TRBV30 with TRBJ2-1, with 13 nucleotides matching TRBD2. What was sequenced was PBMCs. The sequence derives from a woman younger than 30 in good health and CMV-seronegative. In DNA, the CDR3 is TGTGCCTGGGACACTAGCGGGAGGGGGGCTGGTGAGCAGTTCTTC. Amino acids: CAWDTSGRGAGEQFF.